This is a list of T cell receptor beta chains from one sample in a study of T cell responses to AZD1222 COVID-19 vaccine. Clones were read by immunoSEQ multiplex PCR, and TCRdb kept only the in-frame ones, dropping some. The table lists 100,000 to 150,000 clones, just under 95% of them singletons. Sample: peripheral blood, taken 28 days after the second AZD1222 dose. These receptors originate from an adult who received the AZD1222 COVID-19 vaccine. The CDR3 runs from the conserved cysteine through the conserved F or W. Fields, in order: J gene, D gene, clone size, V gene, CDR3 protein. A D gene is named only where the DNA matches it firmly. The listing skips clone size in some rows; elsewhere it reads once, few, many or a size class.

j_gene: TRBJ2-7; d_gene: TRBD1; abundance: NA; v_gene: TRBV5-8; CDR3aa: CASSKGPGGSYEQYF
j_gene: TRBJ1-2; d_gene: TRBD1; abundance: NA; v_gene: TRBV6-2/TRBV6-3; CDR3aa: CASSYGTANYGYTF
j_gene: TRBJ2-1; d_gene: NA; abundance: NA; v_gene: TRBV18; CDR3aa: CASSPWGRGNEQFF
j_gene: TRBJ2-1; d_gene: NA; abundance: NA; v_gene: TRBV9; CDR3aa: CASSVVQDNEQFF
j_gene: TRBJ1-2; d_gene: TRBD1; abundance: NA; v_gene: TRBV3-1/TRBV3-2; CDR3aa: CASSPTQTGSGYTF
j_gene: TRBJ1-6; d_gene: NA; abundance: NA; v_gene: TRBV5-4; CDR3aa: CASSLEGPTFPLHF
j_gene: TRBJ2-7; d_gene: NA; abundance: NA; v_gene: TRBV19; CDR3aa: CASSIRGPYEQYF
j_gene: TRBJ1-6; d_gene: NA; abundance: NA; v_gene: TRBV19; CDR3aa: CASSPPGRGTNSPLHF
j_gene: TRBJ1-3; d_gene: NA; abundance: NA; v_gene: TRBV24-1; CDR3aa: CATSGPGRSGNTIYF
j_gene: TRBJ1-1; d_gene: NA; abundance: NA; v_gene: TRBV19; CDR3aa: CASSIAGDLGSFF
j_gene: TRBJ2-1; d_gene: NA; abundance: NA; v_gene: TRBV15; CDR3aa: CATSSGGLVEQFF
j_gene: TRBJ2-2; d_gene: TRBD2; abundance: NA; v_gene: TRBV4-3; CDR3aa: CASSPRLAGALNTGELFF
j_gene: TRBJ2-2; d_gene: NA; abundance: once; v_gene: TRBV27; CDR3aa: CASSFADSYTGELFF
j_gene: TRBJ1-3; d_gene: NA; abundance: NA; v_gene: TRBV15; CDR3aa: CATSREGAGGNSGNTIYF
j_gene: TRBJ1-2; d_gene: TRBD1; abundance: once; v_gene: TRBV18; CDR3aa: CASSLDRAAYGYTF
j_gene: TRBJ2-7; d_gene: NA; abundance: once; v_gene: TRBV5-4; CDR3aa: CASSLGRISYEQYF
j_gene: TRBJ1-2; d_gene: NA; abundance: NA; v_gene: TRBV7-3; CDR3aa: CASSLTFRDQDYGYTF
j_gene: TRBJ1-1; d_gene: NA; abundance: NA; v_gene: TRBV27; CDR3aa: CASAPDIGNTEAFF
j_gene: TRBJ1-6; d_gene: TRBD1; abundance: NA; v_gene: TRBV7-6; CDR3aa: CASSRGQNNSPLHF
j_gene: TRBJ2-5; d_gene: NA; abundance: once; v_gene: TRBV29-1; CDR3aa: CSEMTGQETQYF
j_gene: TRBJ1-2; d_gene: TRBD1; abundance: NA; v_gene: TRBV14; CDR3aa: CASSQVDRGLRGYTF
j_gene: TRBJ1-1; d_gene: NA; abundance: NA; v_gene: TRBV28; CDR3aa: CASYGGMNTEAFF
j_gene: TRBJ2-3; d_gene: TRBD2; abundance: NA; v_gene: TRBV11-2; CDR3aa: CASSLSGMGDTQYF
j_gene: TRBJ2-7; d_gene: NA; abundance: once; v_gene: TRBV11-3; CDR3aa: CASSLGASYEQYF
j_gene: TRBJ2-2; d_gene: TRBD1; abundance: once; v_gene: TRBV5-1; CDR3aa: CASSLLQGATGELFF
j_gene: TRBJ2-1; d_gene: TRBD2; abundance: few; v_gene: TRBV7-3; CDR3aa: CASSFIPGTSGKHEQFF
j_gene: TRBJ1-1; d_gene: NA; abundance: NA; v_gene: TRBV30; CDR3aa: CAWRQGTGAEAFF
j_gene: TRBJ2-7; d_gene: NA; abundance: NA; v_gene: TRBV28; CDR3aa: CASSSSKPFPEQYF
j_gene: TRBJ1-1; d_gene: NA; abundance: NA; v_gene: TRBV7-6; CDR3aa: CASSLGLQGSRTEAFF
j_gene: TRBJ1-1; d_gene: NA; abundance: NA; v_gene: TRBV29-1; CDR3aa: CSVERLLGVDTEAFF
j_gene: TRBJ2-1; d_gene: TRBD1; abundance: NA; v_gene: TRBV9; CDR3aa: CASSARPGQGVGQFF
j_gene: TRBJ2-2; d_gene: TRBD1; abundance: NA; v_gene: TRBV7-8; CDR3aa: CASRNRGRFNTGELFF
j_gene: TRBJ2-3; d_gene: TRBD2; abundance: NA; v_gene: TRBV20-1; CDR3aa: CSASTLSEREESNTQYF
j_gene: TRBJ1-1; d_gene: NA; abundance: few; v_gene: TRBV3-1/TRBV3-2; CDR3aa: CASSQGTYAEAFF
j_gene: TRBJ2-3; d_gene: TRBD1; abundance: NA; v_gene: TRBV10-3; CDR3aa: CAISEGTGGDTQYF
j_gene: TRBJ1-1; d_gene: NA; abundance: NA; v_gene: TRBV6-5; CDR3aa: CASTVDGNTEAFF
j_gene: TRBJ1-1; d_gene: NA; abundance: NA; v_gene: TRBV30; CDR3aa: CAQGKNTEAFF
j_gene: TRBJ1-1; d_gene: TRBD1; abundance: few; v_gene: TRBV6-4; CDR3aa: CASSEAGGSTEAFF
j_gene: TRBJ2-6; d_gene: NA; abundance: once; v_gene: TRBV6-4; CDR3aa: CASSEGTTSGANVLTF